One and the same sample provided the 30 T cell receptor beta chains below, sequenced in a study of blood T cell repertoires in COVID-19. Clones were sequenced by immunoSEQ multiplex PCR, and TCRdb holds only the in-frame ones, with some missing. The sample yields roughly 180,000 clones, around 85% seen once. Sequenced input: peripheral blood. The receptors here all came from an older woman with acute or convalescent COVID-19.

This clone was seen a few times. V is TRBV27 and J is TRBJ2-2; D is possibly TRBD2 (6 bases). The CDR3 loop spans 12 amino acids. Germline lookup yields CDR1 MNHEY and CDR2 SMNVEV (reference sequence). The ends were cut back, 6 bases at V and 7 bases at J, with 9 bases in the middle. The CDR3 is CASRGLSGELFF. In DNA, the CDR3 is TGTGCCAGCAGGGGACTGAGCGGGGAGCTGTTTTTT.

CDR3 residues: CASSSTGETQYF. The DNA for the CDR3 is TGTGCCAGCAGCTCAACGGGAGAGACCCAGTACTTC. This chain uses TRBV3-1 (or the pseudogene TRBV3-2) with TRBJ2-5; D unclear. V was shortened by 5 bases and J by 4 bases, with 8 bases between the two germline ends. The CDR3 is 12 residues long. CDR1 is LGHDT and CDR2 is YNNKEL in the germline V gene (reference sequence).

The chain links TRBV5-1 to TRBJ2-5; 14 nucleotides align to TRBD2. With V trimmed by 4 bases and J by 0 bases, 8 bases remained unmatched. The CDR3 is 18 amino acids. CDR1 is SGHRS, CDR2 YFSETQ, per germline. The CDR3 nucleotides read TGCGCCAGCAGCCCCGGGACTAGCGGGAGTCCCGACCAAGAGACCCAGTACTTC. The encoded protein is CASSPGTSGSPDQETQYF.

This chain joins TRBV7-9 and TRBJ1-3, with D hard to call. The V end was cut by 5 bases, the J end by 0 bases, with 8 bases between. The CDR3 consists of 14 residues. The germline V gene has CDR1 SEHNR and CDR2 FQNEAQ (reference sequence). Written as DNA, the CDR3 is TGTGCCAGCAGCCCTACGGGCTCTGGAAACACCATATATTTT. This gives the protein CASSPTGSGNTIYF.

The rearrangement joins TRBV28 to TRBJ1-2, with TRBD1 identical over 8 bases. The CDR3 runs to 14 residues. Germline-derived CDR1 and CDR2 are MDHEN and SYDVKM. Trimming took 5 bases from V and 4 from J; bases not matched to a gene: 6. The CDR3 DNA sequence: TGTGCCAGCAGTCCACCGGGACAGGTCTATGGCTACACCTTC. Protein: CASSPPGQVYGYTF.

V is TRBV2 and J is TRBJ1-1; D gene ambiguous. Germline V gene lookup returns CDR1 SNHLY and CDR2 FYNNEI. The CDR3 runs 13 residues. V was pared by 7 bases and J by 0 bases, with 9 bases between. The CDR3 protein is CASTLDMNTEAFF. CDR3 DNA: TGTGCCAGCACGCTCGACATGAACACTGAAGCTTTCTTT.

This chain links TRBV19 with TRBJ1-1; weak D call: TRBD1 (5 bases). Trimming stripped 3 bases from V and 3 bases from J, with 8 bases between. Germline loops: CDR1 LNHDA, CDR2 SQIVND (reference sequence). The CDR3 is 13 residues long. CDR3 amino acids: CASSMQGYTEAFF. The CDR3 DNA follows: TGTGCCAGTAGTATGCAGGGTTACACTGAAGCTTTCTTT.

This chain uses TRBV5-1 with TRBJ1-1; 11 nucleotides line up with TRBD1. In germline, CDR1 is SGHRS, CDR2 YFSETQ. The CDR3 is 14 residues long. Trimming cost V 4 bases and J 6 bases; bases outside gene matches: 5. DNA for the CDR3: TGCGCCAGCAGCGTAGGACAGGGGGCGGCTGAAGCTTTCTTT. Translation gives CASSVGQGAAEAFF.

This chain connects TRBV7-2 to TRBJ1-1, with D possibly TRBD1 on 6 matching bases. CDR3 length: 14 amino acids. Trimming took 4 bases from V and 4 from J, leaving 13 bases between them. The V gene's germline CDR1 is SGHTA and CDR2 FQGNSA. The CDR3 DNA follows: TGTGCCAGCAGCTCCCGGAGGACAGCCACTGAAGCTTTCTTT. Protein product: CASSSRRTATEAFF.

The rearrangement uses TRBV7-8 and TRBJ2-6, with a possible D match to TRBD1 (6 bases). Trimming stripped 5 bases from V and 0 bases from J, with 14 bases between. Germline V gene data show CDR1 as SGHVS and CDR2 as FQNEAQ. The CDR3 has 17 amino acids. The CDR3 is CASSGTDRSSGANVLTF. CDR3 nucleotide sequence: TGTGCCAGCAGCGGAACGGACAGAAGCTCTGGGGCCAACGTCCTGACTTTC.

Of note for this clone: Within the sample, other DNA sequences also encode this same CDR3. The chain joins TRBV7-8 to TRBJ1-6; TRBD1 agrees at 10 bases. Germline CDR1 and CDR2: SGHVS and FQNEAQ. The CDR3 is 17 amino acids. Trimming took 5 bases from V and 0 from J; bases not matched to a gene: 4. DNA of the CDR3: TGTGCCAGCAGCCCGAGGACAGGGGGCTCCTATAATTCACCCCTCCACTTT. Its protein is CASSPRTGGSYNSPLHF.

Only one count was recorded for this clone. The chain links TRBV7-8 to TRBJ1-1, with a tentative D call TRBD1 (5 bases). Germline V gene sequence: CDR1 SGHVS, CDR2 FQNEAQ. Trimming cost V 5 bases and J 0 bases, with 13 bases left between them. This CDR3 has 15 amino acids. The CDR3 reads CASSPLTAMNTEAFF. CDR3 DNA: TGTGCCAGCAGCCCCCTGACAGCTATGAACACTGAAGCTTTCTTT. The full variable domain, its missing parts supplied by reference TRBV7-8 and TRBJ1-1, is GAGVSQSPRYKVAKRGQDVALRCDPISGHVSLFWYQQALGQGPEFLTYFQNEAQLDKSGLPSDRFFAERPEGSVSTLKIQRTQQEDSAVYLCASSPLTAMNTEAFFGQGTRLTVV.

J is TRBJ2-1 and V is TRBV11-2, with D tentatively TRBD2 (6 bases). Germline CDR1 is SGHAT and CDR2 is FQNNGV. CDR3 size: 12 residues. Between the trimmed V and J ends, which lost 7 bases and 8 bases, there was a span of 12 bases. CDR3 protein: CASKGLRDEQFF. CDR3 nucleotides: TGTGCCAGCAAGGGACTCCGAGATGAGCAGTTCTTC. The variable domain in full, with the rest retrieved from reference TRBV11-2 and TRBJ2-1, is EAGVAQSPRYKIIEKRQSVAFWCNPISGHATLYWYQQILGQGPKLLIQFQNNGVVDDSQLPKDRFSAERLKGVDSTLKIQPAKLEDSAVYLCASKGLRDEQFFGPGTRLTVL.

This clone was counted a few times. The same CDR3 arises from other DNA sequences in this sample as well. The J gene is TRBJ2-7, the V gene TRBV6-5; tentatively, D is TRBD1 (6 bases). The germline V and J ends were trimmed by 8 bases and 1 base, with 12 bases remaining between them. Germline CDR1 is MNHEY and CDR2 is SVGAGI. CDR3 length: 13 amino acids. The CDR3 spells CASGTGPSYEQYV. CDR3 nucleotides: TGTGCCAGCGGAACAGGGCCTTCCTACGAGCAGTACGTC.

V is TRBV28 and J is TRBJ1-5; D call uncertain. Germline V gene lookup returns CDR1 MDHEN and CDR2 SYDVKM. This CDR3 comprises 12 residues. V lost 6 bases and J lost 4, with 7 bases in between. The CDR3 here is CASRPGNQPQHF. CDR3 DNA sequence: TGTGCCAGCAGACCGGGTAATCAGCCCCAGCATTTT.

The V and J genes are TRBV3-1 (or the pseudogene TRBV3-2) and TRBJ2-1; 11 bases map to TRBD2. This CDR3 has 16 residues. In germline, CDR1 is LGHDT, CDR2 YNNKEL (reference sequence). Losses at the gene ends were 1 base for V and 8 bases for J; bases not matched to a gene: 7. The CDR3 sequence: CASSQAALAGEDEQFF. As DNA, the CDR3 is TGTGCCAGCAGCCAAGCGGCACTAGCGGGAGAGGATGAGCAGTTCTTC.

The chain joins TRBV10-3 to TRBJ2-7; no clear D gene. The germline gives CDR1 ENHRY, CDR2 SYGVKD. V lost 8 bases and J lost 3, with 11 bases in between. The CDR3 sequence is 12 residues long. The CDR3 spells CAIARDFYEQYF. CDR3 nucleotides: TGTGCCATCGCCAGAGACTTCTACGAGCAGTACTTC.

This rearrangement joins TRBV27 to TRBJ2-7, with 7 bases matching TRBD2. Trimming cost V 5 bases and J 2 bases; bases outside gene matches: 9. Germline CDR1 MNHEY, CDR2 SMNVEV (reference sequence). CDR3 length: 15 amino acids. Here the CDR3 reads CASSTGDYHTYEQYV. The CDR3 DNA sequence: TGTGCCAGCAGTACTGGGGACTACCACACCTACGAGCAGTACGTC.

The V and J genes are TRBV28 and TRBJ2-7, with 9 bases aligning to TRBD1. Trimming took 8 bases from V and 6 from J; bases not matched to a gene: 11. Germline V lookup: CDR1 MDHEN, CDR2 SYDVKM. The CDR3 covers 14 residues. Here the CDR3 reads CASGTGQGNSEQYF. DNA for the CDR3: TGTGCCAGCGGAACGGGACAGGGAAACTCCGAGCAGTACTTC.

This CDR3 is CASSRTGKDYEQYF. In DNA form, the CDR3 reads TGTGCCAGTAGTCGGACAGGGAAGGACTACGAGCAGTACTTC. The chain uses TRBV19 and TRBJ2-7, with TRBD1 matching over 8 bases. CDR3 size: 14 residues. Germline CDR1 and CDR2: LNHDA and SQIVND (reference sequence). With V trimmed by 5 bases and J by 3 bases, 6 bases remained unmatched.

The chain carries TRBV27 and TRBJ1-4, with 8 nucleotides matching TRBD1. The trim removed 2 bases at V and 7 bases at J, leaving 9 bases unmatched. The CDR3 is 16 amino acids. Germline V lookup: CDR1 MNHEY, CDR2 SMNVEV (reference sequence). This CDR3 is CASSLIGTGVGEKLFF. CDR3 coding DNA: TGTGCCAGCAGTTTAATAGGGACAGGCGTTGGTGAAAAACTGTTTTTT.

The CDR3 nucleotides read TGTGCCAGCAGTGAGCAGAAACAAGAGACCCAGTACTTC. Translation gives CASSEQKQETQYF. V is TRBV2 and J is TRBJ2-5; D not certain. V was trimmed by 3 bases and J by 2 bases, leaving 7 bases between them. This CDR3 contains 13 residues. Germline assignment: CDR1 SNHLY and CDR2 FYNNEI.

The CDR3 bases are TGTGCCAGCAGCTTAACGCAGGGGAGAGGAGAGACCCAGTACTTC. Amino acids: CASSLTQGRGETQYF. The rearrangement links TRBV7-3 to TRBJ2-5; TRBD1 might be the D (6 bases). The CDR3 extends over 15 amino acids. Germline V lookup: CDR1 SGHTA, CDR2 FQGTGA. Trimming took off 0 bases at V and 4 bases at J, with 12 bases between the two ends.

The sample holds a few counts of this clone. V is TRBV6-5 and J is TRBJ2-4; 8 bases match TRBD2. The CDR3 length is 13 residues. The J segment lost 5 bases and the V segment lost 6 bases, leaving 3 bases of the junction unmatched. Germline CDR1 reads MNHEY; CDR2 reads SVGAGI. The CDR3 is CASRPGGENIQYF. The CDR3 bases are TGTGCCAGCAGGCCCGGGGGGGAAAACATTCAGTACTTC.

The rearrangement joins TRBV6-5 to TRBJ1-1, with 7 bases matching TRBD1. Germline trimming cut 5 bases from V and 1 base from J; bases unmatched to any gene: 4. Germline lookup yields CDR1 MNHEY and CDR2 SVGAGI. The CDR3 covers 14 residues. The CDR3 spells CASSPRTGNTEAFF. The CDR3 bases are TGTGCCAGCAGTCCTCGGACAGGGAACACTGAAGCTTTCTTT.

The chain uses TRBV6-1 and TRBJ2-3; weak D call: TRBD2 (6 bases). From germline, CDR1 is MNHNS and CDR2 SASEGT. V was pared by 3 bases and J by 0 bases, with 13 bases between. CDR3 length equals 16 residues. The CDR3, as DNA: TGTGCCAGCAGTGATGAAAGGAGGGCGAGCACAGATACGCAGTATTTT. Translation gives CASSDERRASTDTQYF.

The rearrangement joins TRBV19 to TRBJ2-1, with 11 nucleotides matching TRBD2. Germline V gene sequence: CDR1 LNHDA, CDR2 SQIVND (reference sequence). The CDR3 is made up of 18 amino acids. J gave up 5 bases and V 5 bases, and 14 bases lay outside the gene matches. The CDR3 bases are TGTGCCAGTAGTCGCCCAGCTTTGGGACTAGCGGAAAACAATGAGCAGTTCTTC. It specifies CASSRPALGLAENNEQFF.

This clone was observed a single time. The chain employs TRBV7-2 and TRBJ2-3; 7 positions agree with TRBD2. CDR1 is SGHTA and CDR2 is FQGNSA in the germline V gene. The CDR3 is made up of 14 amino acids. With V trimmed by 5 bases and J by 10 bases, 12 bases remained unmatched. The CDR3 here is CASSIGRLAGAQYF. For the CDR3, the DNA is TGTGCCAGCAGCATCGGAAGACTAGCCGGGGCGCAGTATTTT.

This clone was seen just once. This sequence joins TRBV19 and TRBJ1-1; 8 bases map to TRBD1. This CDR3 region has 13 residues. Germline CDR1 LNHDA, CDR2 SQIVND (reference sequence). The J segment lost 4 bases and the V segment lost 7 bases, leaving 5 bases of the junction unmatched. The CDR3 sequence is CASNPGGITEAFF. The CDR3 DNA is TGTGCCAGTAACCCAGGGGGCATCACTGAAGCTTTCTTT.

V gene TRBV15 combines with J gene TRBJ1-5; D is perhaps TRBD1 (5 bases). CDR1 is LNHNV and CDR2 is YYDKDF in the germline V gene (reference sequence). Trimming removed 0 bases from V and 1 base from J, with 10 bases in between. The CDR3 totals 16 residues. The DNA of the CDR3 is TGTGCCACCAGCAGAGATCTCAGGGCGAGCAATCAGCCCCAGCATTTT. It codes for CATSRDLRASNQPQHF. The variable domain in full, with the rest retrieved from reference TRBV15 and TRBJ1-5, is DAMVIQNPRYQVTQFGKPVTLSCSQTLNHNVMYWYQQKSSQAPKLLFHYYDKDFNNEADTPDNFQSRRPNTSFCFLDIRSPGLGDTAMYLCATSRDLRASNQPQHFGDGTRLSIL.